A selection of T cell receptor beta chains follows, all from one sample in a study of T-cell reconstitution after alpha-beta-depleted transplantation in children. TCRdb recomputed calls from the PCR reads with MiXCR, one row per CDR3 protein. The data hold 210,000 or so distinct CDR3 sequences, with about 9.2% observed a single time. Source: PBMCs from the stem cell graft donor, taken from the stem cell graft. The receptor set was obtained from a human donor who donated a stem cell graft to a child with acute lymphoblastic leukemia. Both conserved end residues are part of each CDR3. A D gene is named only where the DNA matches it firmly.

.	13	TRBV11-3	TRBJ2-5	CASSRRSQETQYF
TRBD2	17	TRBV6-5	TRBJ2-7	CASSYSGLAGHTYEQYF
.	17	TRBV4-3	TRBJ1-2	CASSQSRTFLSPYGYTF
TRBD2	13	TRBV7-2	TRBJ2-1	CASSLPGGDDQFF
.	12	TRBV20-1	TRBJ1-5	CSASDPYQPQHF
.	16	TRBV12-3/TRBV12-4	TRBJ1-2	CASSHGRQQPNYGYTF
TRBD2	16	TRBV4-1	TRBJ2-3	CASSLGGLAVPDTQYF
TRBD1	14	TRBV14	TRBJ1-6	CASSLWTGVSPLHF
TRBD2	13	TRBV4-1	TRBJ2-1	CASSRTSDNEQFF
.	15	TRBV9	TRBJ1-1	CASSVGRRDSTEAFF
TRBD1	16	TRBV6-1	TRBJ1-1	CASSGAGTGAYTEAFF
TRBD2	15	TRBV5-1	TRBJ2-1	CASSPEAGGLSEQFF
TRBD1	17	TRBV4-2	TRBJ1-6	CASSQDGDRRRTSPLHF
.	13	TRBV12-3/TRBV12-4	TRBJ1-1	CASRLQEYTEAFF
.	16	TRBV6-5	TRBJ2-3	CASSYSKSFSGGRGYF
.	14	TRBV5-6	TRBJ2-2	CASSLAFGTGELFF
.	16	TRBV20-1	TRBJ2-2	CSARDPQQGHTGELFF
TRBD1	15	TRBV12-3/TRBV12-4	TRBJ2-2	CASTLDRTYTGELFF
.	13	TRBV7-8	TRBJ1-2	CASSLGGGGGYTF
TRBD1	15	TRBV27	TRBJ1-1	CASSRGTASRTEAFF
.	12	TRBV29-1	TRBJ1-1	CSVRPPGYEAFF
TRBD1	18	TRBV6-5	TRBJ2-5	CASSYFDPTGMAQETQYF
.	10	TRBV29-1	TRBJ2-4	CSVEQDIQYF
.	12	TRBV6-2/TRBV6-3	TRBJ1-1	CASNWLNTEAFF
.	13	TRBV7-2	TRBJ2-1	CASSLAAYNEQFF
.	17	TRBV4-2	TRBJ1-1	CASSQGNPGGWNTEAFF
.	13	TRBV13	TRBJ2-7	CASSLEGVYEQYF
TRBD1	16	TRBV5-8	TRBJ2-7	CASSYYRGRFSYEQYF
.	13	TRBV10-2	TRBJ1-5	CASSEGARQPQHF
.	13	TRBV4-1	TRBJ2-7	CASSQENGYEQYF
.	15	TRBV9	TRBJ1-1	CASSEKPGQNTEAFF
.	15	TRBV30	TRBJ2-5	CAWSVPRGDEETQYF
.	14	TRBV27	TRBJ1-1	CASILDSLNTEAFF
.	13	TRBV5-1	TRBJ2-5	CASSEQGPETQYF
.	16	TRBV7-2	TRBJ1-4	CASSLGQGGLGEKLFF
.	15	TRBV7-2	TRBJ2-6	CASSSASSGANVLTF
.	15	TRBV12-3/TRBV12-4	TRBJ2-3	CASSPTWGATDTQYF
.	15	TRBV20-1	TRBJ1-6	CSARSSGRETSPLHF
.	15	TRBV9	TRBJ1-6	CASNRHSSYNSPLHF
.	14	TRBV19	TRBJ2-2	CASSSRVRAGELFF
.	13	TRBV12-3/TRBV12-4	TRBJ2-7	CASSLTSTYEQYF
.	13	TRBV28	TRBJ1-6	CASMAPHNSPLHF
.	18	TRBV5-1	TRBJ2-5	CASSLIPSGATYQETQYF
.	12	TRBV7-9	TRBJ1-1	CASAGRVTEAFF
.	14	TRBV27	TRBJ2-5	CASSLWGREETQYF
.	13	TRBV20-1	TRBJ2-7	CSVSDPRALEQYF
.	12	TRBV19	TRBJ2-1	CATSRQLNEQFF
.	13	TRBV7-2	TRBJ1-6	CASSLKLEGPLHF
.	16	TRBV10-3	TRBJ2-7	CAISGSGSTLSYEQYF
.	12	TRBV29-1	TRBJ1-1	CSVGNGPTEAFF
TRBD1	16	TRBV24-1	TRBJ2-7	CATSVTLGTARLEQYF
TRBD1	14	TRBV10-3	TRBJ2-3	CAVTTGQITDTQYF